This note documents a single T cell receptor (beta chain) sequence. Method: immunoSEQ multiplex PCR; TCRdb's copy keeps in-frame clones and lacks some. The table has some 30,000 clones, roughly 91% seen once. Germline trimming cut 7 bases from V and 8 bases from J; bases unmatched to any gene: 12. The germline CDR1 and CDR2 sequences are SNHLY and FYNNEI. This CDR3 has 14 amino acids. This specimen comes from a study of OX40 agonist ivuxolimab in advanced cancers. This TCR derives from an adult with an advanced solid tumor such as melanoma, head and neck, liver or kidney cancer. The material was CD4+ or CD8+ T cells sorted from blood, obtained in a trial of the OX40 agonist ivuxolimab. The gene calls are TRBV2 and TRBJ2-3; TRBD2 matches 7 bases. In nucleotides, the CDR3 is TGTGCCAGCATGCCCGGGACTACAGGTGGTACGCAGTATTTT. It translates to CASMPGTTGGTQYF.